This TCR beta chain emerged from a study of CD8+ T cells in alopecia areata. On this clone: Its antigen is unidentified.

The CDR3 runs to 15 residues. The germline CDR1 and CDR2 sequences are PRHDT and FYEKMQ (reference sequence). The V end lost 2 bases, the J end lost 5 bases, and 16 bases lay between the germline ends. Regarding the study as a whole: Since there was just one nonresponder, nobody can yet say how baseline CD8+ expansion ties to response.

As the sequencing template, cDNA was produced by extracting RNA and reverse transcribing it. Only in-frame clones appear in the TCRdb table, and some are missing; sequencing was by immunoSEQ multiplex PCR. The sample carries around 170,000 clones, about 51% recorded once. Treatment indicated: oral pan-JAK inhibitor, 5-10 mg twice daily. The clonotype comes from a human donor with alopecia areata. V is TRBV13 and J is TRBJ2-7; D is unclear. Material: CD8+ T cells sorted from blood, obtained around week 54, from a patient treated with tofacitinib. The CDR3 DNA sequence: TGTGCCAGCAGCTTATCAGTATCAGGATGGCACGAGCAGTACTTC. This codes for CASSLSVSGWHEQYF.